This TCR beta chain was captured in a study of control samples from healthy donors and cancer patients. Generated by immunoSEQ multiplex PCR, the TCRdb table keeps only in-frame clones and is missing some. The sample includes tens of thousands of clones, roughly 90% of them seen just once. In this sample, this clone turned up once. Between the trimmed V and J ends, which lost 5 bases and 3 bases, there was a span of 9 bases. CDR3 length: 13 residues. Germline CDR1 is SGHDN and CDR2 is FVKESK. The gene calls are TRBV14 and TRBJ2-3, with a possible D match to TRBD1 (6 bases). The clonotype comes from a man aged 40-50 years with colorectal cancer. The sample comprised PBMCs. As DNA, the CDR3 is TGTGCCAGCAGCGTAAGGGGGACAGATACGCAGTATTTT. It codes for CASSVRGTDTQYF. The full variable domain, its missing parts supplied by reference TRBV14 and TRBJ2-3, is EAGVTQFPSHSVIEKGQTVTLRCDPISGHDNLYWYRRVMGKEIKFLLHFVKESKQDESGMPNNRFLAERTGGTYSTLKVQPAELEDSGVYFCASSVRGTDTQYFGPGTRLTVL.